The source of this T cell receptor beta chain is a study of CD8 T cells in ankylosing spondylitis. Study observations and caveats: The study looked at matched synovial fluid samples from ankylosing spondylitis patients. Disease-linked clones were reported to be significantly enriched there. A TCR beta motif of eight highly homologous variants appeared characteristic of ankylosing spondylitis blood.

V shed 5 bases, J shed 3 bases, and the junction held 6 bases outside the gene matches. This CDR3 comprises 15 residues. Germline CDR1 reads SEHNR; CDR2 reads FQNEAQ (reference sequence). To note about this clonotype: Its matching antigen is unknown. Likely a read error: the CDR3 ends without its conserved phenylalanine or tryptophan.

By quantitative 5'-RACE with molecular barcodes, the TCR beta libraries were made. MiXCR was run by TCRdb on the 5' RACE reads, yielding one entry per CDR3 protein. The data contain around 540,000 distinct CDR3 sequences, roughly an eighth of them seen just once; the ten biggest clones take up approximately 6.2%. The receptor comes from a male donor with ankylosing spondylitis. This chain joins TRBV7-9 and TRBJ2-5; 10 bases line up with TRBD2. The specimen was blood, either unsorted or a sorted T cell fraction (not recorded which). The CDR3 sequence: CASSLSGRSEETQYL. In nucleotides, the CDR3 is TGTGCCAGCAGCCTTAGCGGGAGGTCAGAAGAGACCCAGTACCTC.